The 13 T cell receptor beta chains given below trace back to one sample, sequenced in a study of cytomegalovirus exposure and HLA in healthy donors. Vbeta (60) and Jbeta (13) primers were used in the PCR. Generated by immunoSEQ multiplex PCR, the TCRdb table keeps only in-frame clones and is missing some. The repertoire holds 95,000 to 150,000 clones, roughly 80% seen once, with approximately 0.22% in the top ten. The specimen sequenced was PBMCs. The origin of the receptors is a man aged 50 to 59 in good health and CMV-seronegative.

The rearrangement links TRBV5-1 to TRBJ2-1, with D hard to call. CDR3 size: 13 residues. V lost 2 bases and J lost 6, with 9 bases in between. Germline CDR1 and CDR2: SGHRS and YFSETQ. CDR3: CASSFGQPNEQFF. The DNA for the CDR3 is TGCGCCAGCAGCTTTGGCCAACCCAATGAGCAGTTCTTC. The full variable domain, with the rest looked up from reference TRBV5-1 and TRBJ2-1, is KAGVTQTPRYLIKTRGQQVTLSCSPISGHRSVSWYQQTPGQGLQFLFEYFSETQRNKGNFPGRFSGRQFSNSRSEMNVSTLELGDSALYLCASSFGQPNEQFFGPGTRLTVL.

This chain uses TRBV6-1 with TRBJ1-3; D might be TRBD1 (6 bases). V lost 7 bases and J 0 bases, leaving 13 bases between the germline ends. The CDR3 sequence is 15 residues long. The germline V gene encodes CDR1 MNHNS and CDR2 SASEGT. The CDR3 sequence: CASKNGQLSGNTIYF. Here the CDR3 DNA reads TGTGCCAGCAAAAACGGACAGCTCTCTGGAAACACCATATATTTT.

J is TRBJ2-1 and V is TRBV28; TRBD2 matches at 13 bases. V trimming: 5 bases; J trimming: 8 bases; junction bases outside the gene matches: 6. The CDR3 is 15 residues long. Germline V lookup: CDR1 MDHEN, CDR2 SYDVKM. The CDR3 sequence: CASSLGTSGTYEQFF. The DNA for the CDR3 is TGTGCCAGCAGTCTCGGGACTAGCGGGACCTATGAGCAGTTCTTC.

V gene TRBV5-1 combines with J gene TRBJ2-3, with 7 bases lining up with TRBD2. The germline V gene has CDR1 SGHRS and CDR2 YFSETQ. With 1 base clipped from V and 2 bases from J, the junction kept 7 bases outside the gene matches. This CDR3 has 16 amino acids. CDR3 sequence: CASSLNGGGNTDTQYF. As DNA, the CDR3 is TGCGCCAGCAGCTTGAATGGCGGGGGTAACACAGATACGCAGTATTTT.

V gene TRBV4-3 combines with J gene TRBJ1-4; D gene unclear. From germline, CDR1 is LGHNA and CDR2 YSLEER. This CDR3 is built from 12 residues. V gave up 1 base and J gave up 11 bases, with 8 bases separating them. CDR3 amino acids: CASSQVTGKLFF. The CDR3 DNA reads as TGCGCCAGCAGCCAAGTAACGGGGAAACTGTTTTTT.

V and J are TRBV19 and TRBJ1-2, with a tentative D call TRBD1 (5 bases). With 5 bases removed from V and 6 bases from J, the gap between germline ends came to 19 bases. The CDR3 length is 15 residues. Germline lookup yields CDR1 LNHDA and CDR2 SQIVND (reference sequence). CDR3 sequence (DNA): TGTGCCAGTAGTGTTTTTTCAAAAGGACATAATGGCTACACCTTC. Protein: CASSVFSKGHNGYTF.

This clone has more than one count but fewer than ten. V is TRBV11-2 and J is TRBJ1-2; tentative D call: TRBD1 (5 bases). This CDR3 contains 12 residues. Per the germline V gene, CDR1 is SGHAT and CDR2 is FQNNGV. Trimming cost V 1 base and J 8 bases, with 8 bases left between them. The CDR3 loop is CASSLGQGGYTF. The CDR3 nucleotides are TGTGCCAGCAGCTTAGGTCAGGGAGGCTACACCTTC. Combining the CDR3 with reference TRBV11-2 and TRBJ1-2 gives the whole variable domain EAGVAQSPRYKIIEKRQSVAFWCNPISGHATLYWYQQILGQGPKLLIQFQNNGVVDDSQLPKDRFSAERLKGVDSTLKIQPAKLEDSAVYLCASSLGQGGYTFGSGTRLTVV.

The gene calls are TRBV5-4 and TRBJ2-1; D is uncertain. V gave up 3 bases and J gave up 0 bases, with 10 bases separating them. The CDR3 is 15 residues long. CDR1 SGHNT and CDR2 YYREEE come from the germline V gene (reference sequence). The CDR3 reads CASSSTLSSYNEQFF. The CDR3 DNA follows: TGTGCCAGCAGCTCGACTTTGAGCTCCTACAATGAGCAGTTCTTC.

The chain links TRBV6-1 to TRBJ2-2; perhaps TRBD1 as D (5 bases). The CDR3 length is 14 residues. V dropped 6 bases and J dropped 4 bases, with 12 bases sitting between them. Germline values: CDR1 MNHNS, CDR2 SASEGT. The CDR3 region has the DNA TGTGCCAGCAGCCGCCGCAGGGTCACCGGGGAGCTGTTTTTT. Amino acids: CASSRRRVTGELFF.

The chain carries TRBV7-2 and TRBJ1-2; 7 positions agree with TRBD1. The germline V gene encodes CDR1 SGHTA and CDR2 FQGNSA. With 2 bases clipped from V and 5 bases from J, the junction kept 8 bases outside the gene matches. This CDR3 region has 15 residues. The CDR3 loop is CASSLRRGQQYGYTF. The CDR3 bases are TGTGCCAGCAGCTTAAGGAGGGGGCAACAGTATGGCTACACCTTC.

The CDR3 sequence: CASSKVHLGTGLEQYF. Written as DNA, the CDR3 is TGTGCCAGCAGCAAAGTACATTTAGGGACAGGACTCGAGCAGTACTTC. The V and J genes are TRBV21-1 and TRBJ2-7; the table's D call TRBD1 went unverified against the DNA. TRBV21-1 is labeled a pseudogene. CDR3 length: 16 amino acids.

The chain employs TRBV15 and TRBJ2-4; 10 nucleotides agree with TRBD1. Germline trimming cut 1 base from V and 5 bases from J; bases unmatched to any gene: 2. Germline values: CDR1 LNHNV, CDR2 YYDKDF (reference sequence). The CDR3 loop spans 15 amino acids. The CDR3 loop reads CATSRAGTGENIQYF. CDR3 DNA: TGTGCCACCAGCAGAGCCGGGACAGGGGAAAACATTCAGTACTTC.

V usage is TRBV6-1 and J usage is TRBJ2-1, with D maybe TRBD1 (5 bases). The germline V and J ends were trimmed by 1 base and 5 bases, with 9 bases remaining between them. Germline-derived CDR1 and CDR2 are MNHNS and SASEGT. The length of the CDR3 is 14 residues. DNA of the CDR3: TGTGCCAGCAGTGAAGGACAGCTCAACAATGAGCAGTTCTTC. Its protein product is CASSEGQLNNEQFF.